This TCR beta chain is drawn from a study of CD8+ T cells in alopecia areata. Background on the study: Patients received oral tofacitinib, 5 to 10 mg twice daily, for moderate-to-severe alopecia areata. Findings and caveats of the study: Many expanded lesional clones persisted in scalp and blood during tofacitinib.

cDNA serving as the sequencing template came from extracted, reverse transcribed RNA. Some clones are missing from TCRdb's copy, which holds only in-frame ones; the method was immunoSEQ multiplex PCR. The table shows about 190,000 clones, with roughly 60% occurring only once. As to treatment: oral pan-JAK inhibitor, 5-10 mg twice daily. This CDR3 has 14 amino acids. Germline loops: CDR1 MNHEY, CDR2 SVGAGI. V was trimmed by 5 bases and J by 7 bases, leaving 17 bases between them. As regards this clone: As yet, its antigen is unknown.

The sample here was CD4+ T cells sorted from blood, taken at week 24, from a patient treated with tofacitinib. The rearrangement joins TRBV6-5 to TRBJ2-5; perhaps TRBD1 as D (6 bases). This TCR came from a human donor with alopecia areata. The CDR3 reads CASSAGDGLPTQYF. The CDR3 DNA follows: TGTGCCAGCAGTGCAGGGGATGGGCTCCCGACCCAGTACTTC.